Listed below are T cell receptor beta chains from one sample, sequenced in a study of naive CD8 T cells in extremely preterm neonates. The table came from immunoSEQ multiplex PCR; TCRdb's copy has only in-frame clones and leaves some out. Among around 5,000 clones listed, roughly 97% were seen once. The sequenced sample consisted of naive CD8+ T cells from cord blood. Receptor source: a newborn in good health. CDR3s leave out the opening cysteine and the closing phenylalanine or tryptophan. Rows give clone size only sometimes, using once, few, many, or a class for an expanded clone.

V,length,size,J,CDR3
TRBV7-6,13,-,TRBJ1-4,ASSSLHTTNEKLF
TRBV4-3,13,-,TRBJ2-7,ASSQDPRGAYEQY
TRBV27,12,-,TRBJ2-7,ASSLRTSGYEQY
TRBV28,17,-,TRBJ2-7,ASSSLFSHRDRGPYEQY
TRBV28,12,-,TRBJ2-5,ASSVLEVQKTQY
TRBV9,14,-,TRBJ2-3,ASSVGGGTSTDTQY
TRBV15,13,few,TRBJ1-3,ATSRDRGQGNTIY
TRBV4-2,13,-,TRBJ2-1,ASSPGTSDYNEQF
TRBV5-8,9,-,TRBJ2-1,ASKSDNEQF
TRBV27,12,-,TRBJ2-7,ASLDYRAPHEQY
TRBV9,12,-,TRBJ1-1,ASSPEGENTEAF
TRBV4-1,12,-,TRBJ2-1,ASSRRDRENEQF
TRBV4-3,14,-,TRBJ2-7,ASSQFLQGTSYEQY
TRBV29-1,12,-,TRBJ1-5,SVPGQDSNQPQH
TRBV5-6,10,-,TRBJ1-1,ASSLGDTEAF
TRBV28,14,-,TRBJ2-1,ASSLKLAGGPCEQF
TRBV19,11,-,TRBJ1-1,AILGGGSTEAF
TRBV4-2,13,once,TRBJ2-5,ASSQDTSRQETQY
TRBV13,10,-,TRBJ1-1,ASGQMNTEAF
TRBV18,13,-,TRBJ1-3,ASSPPDRDGNTIY
TRBV25-1,10,-,TRBJ2-1,ASSVVYNEQF
TRBV28,11,-,TRBJ2-7,ASSYDSGYEQY
TRBV4-3,14,-,TRBJ2-1,ASSLRLAGEYNEQF
TRBV4-1,14,-,TRBJ2-5,ASSQDGQGATETQY
TRBV27,14,-,TRBJ2-7,ASSLSTSGSGYEQY
TRBV5-1,9,-,TRBJ2-1,ASTARGEQF
TRBV7-6,13,-,TRBJ2-3,ASSLGTSGTDTQY
TRBV9,13,once,TRBJ1-2,ASSVEGQGAYGYT
TRBV9,12,-,TRBJ2-1,ASSVMGTSDEQF
TRBV7-2,13,-,TRBJ2-7,ASSASRQGSYEQY
TRBV5-4,11,once,TRBJ1-1,ASSLGGRGEAF
TRBV12-2,14,-,TRBJ2-5,ASRLAVRDREETQY
TRBV11-2,17,-,TRBJ2-6,ASSNRTTSQQSRANVLT
TRBV6-5,10,-,TRBJ1-2,ASSLDRVGYT
TRBV9,12,-,TRBJ2-2,ASSPRGNTGELF
TRBV19,12,-,TRBJ1-1,ASSVTGGHTEAF
TRBV25-1,10,-,TRBJ2-4,ASSEGGNIQY
TRBV6-5,13,-,TRBJ2-1,ASSYSSGSQSEQF
TRBV27,12,-,TRBJ2-7,ASSLRLAGYEQY
TRBV19,13,-,TRBJ1-4,ASSPWGTGGEKLF
TRBV10-1,13,-,TRBJ2-1,ASSDGGGAYNEQF